The 22 T cell receptor beta chains presented below share a single source sample, sequenced in a study of response to subunit inactivated influenza vaccine. TCRdb reprocessed the RT-PCR reads via MiXCR and lists one record per CDR3 protein. Of more than 550,000 distinct CDR3 sequences listed, approximately 11% are singletons. This same sample was also part of a study on T cells expressing NK-cell markers. That source notes: TCR beta cDNA was generated via 5'RACE template switching incorporating UMIs.

This sample comprised PBMCs from blood, obtained on the day of vaccination. These receptors were collected from a man aged 50 to 60 who received an inactivated influenza vaccine.

The chain employs TRBV28 and TRBJ2-7; D is unclear. V was pared by 5 bases and J by 2 bases, with 13 bases between. CDR3 length: 14 residues. Germline V CDR1 and CDR2: MDHEN, SYDVKM. CDR3 DNA sequence: TGTGCCAGCAGTCCAACGGCCTTCACCTACGAGCAGTACTTC. It codes for CASSPTAFTYEQYF.

This clonotype appeared many times. The chain recombines TRBV7-2 with TRBJ1-1; 8 bases map to TRBD1. CDR3 size: 15 residues. The V gene's germline CDR1 is SGHTA and CDR2 FQGNSA. J lost 4 bases, V lost 5 bases, and 9 bases had no gene match. CDR3 protein: CASSPQGALGTEAFF. The CDR3 coding sequence is TGTGCCAGCAGCCCCCAGGGGGCTCTGGGCACTGAAGCTTTCTTT.

The rearrangement uses TRBV12-3 or TRBV12-4 and TRBJ2-7; a weak D match, TRBD2 (5 bases). Trimming took off 6 bases at V and 3 bases at J, with 12 bases between the two ends. This CDR3 has 13 amino acids. CDR3 residues: CASSYGESYEQYF. As DNA, the CDR3 is TGTGCCAGCAGCTACGGGGAGAGCTACGAGCAGTACTTC.

The gene calls are TRBV27 and TRBJ2-7; TRBD1 is a possible D gene (6 bases). CDR3 size: 16 residues. Trimming removed 6 bases at V and 4 bases at J, with 22 bases between. CDR1 and CDR2 (germline): MNHEY, SMNVEV (reference sequence). The CDR3 DNA reads as TGTGCCAGCAGCATTGCTCAGGGGCCACCTCAATACGAGCAGTACTTC. It translates to CASSIAQGPPQYEQYF.

J is TRBJ2-3 and V is TRBV29-1; 9 bases map to TRBD2. J lost 6 bases, V lost 5 bases, and 12 bases had no gene match. The germline V gene encodes CDR1 SQVTM and CDR2 ANQGSEA. The CDR3 runs 15 residues. The CDR3 is CSVSRGRAYGDTQYF. The CDR3 region has the DNA TGCAGCGTTTCCCGCGGGAGGGCCTATGGGGATACGCAGTATTTT.

V usage is TRBV5-4 and J usage is TRBJ2-2, with 14 positions matching TRBD2. Looked up from germline, CDR1 is SGHNT and CDR2 is YYREEE (reference sequence). CDR3 length: 16 residues. The junction had 7 bases not matched to a gene; V was cut back by 5 bases and J by 7 bases. The CDR3 is CASSLTSGRGNGELFF. The CDR3, as DNA: TGTGCCAGCAGTCTGACTAGCGGGAGGGGTAACGGGGAGCTGTTTTTT.

The table lists this clonotype with a few counts. CDR3 region: CASTLSGGADTQYF. For the CDR3, the DNA is TGTGCCAGCACCCTTAGCGGAGGCGCAGATACGCAGTATTTT. The chain is built from TRBV12-3 or TRBV12-4 and TRBJ2-3; possibly TRBD2 for D (6 bases). The CDR3 totals 14 residues. V lost 7 bases, J lost 4 bases, and 15 bases lay in between.

Only one count was recorded for this clonotype. The chain couples TRBV5-1 to TRBJ2-2; either TRBD1 or TRBD2 may fit D (6 bases each). Germline CDR1 SGHRS, CDR2 YFSETQ. V dropped 1 base and J dropped 6 bases, with 10 bases sitting between them. CDR3 length: 14 amino acids. CDR3 sequence reads: CASSLTEGAGELFF. In DNA form, the CDR3 reads TGCGCCAGCAGCTTGACGGAGGGGGCCGGGGAGCTGTTTTTT.

This clonotype was picked up many times. This chain uses TRBV12-3 or TRBV12-4 with TRBJ2-7; TRBD1 is a possible D gene (5 bases). This CDR3 contains 15 residues. V lost 2 bases to trimming and J lost 6 bases, with 17 bases between them. The CDR3 region has the DNA TGTGCCAGCAGTTTAAGTGGTCAGGGTAAGGTCGAGCAGTACTTC. Translation: CASSLSGQGKVEQYF.

The chain links TRBV6-2 or TRBV6-3 to TRBJ2-6; the D is unclear. The CDR3 has 14 amino acids. The V gene lost 4 bases and the J gene lost 3 bases, with 7 bases spanning the gap. The germline gives CDR1 MNHEY, CDR2 SVGEGT. CDR3 DNA sequence: TGTGCCAGCAGTTGGTTTGTTGGGGCCAACGTCCTGACTTTC. The encoded protein is CASSWFVGANVLTF.

The chain uses TRBV5-6 and TRBJ1-2, with TRBD1 identical over 7 bases. Trimming removed 0 bases from V and 4 bases from J; junction bases left unmatched: 9. The germline V gene has CDR1 SGHDT and CDR2 YYEEEE. The CDR3 totals 16 residues. Here the CDR3 DNA reads TGTGCCAGCAGCTTGGAGGGTCATACAGGGGTCTATGGCTACACCTTC. Translating it yields CASSLEGHTGVYGYTF.

The gene calls are TRBV6-1 and TRBJ2-1, with TRBD2 matching over 14 bases. The germline V gene has CDR1 MNHNS and CDR2 SASEGT. The CDR3 totals 17 residues. The junction had 14 bases not matched to a gene; V was cut back by 7 bases and J by 9 bases. In nucleotides, the CDR3 is TGTGCCAGCAAAGAGGAGGGGGGGACTAGCGGGAGATCTGAGCAGTTCTTC. Its protein is CASKEEGGTSGRSEQFF.

This clonotype was detected a few times. The chain has TRBV10-3 and TRBJ2-3; weak D call: TRBD2 (5 bases). The germline gives CDR1 ENHRY, CDR2 SYGVKD. The V end lost 3 bases, the J end lost 2 bases, and 12 bases lay between the germline ends. The CDR3 has 15 residues. The CDR3: CAISDFRLNTDTQYF. The CDR3 nucleotides read TGTGCCATCAGTGATTTCCGACTAAACACAGATACGCAGTATTTT.

This clonotype was found a few times. CDR3 nucleotides: TGTGCCAGCAGCACGGGAGGGACTAATGAAAAACTGTTTTTT. Translating it yields CASSTGGTNEKLFF. The gene calls are TRBV11-2 and TRBJ1-4, with D unclear. V lost 5 bases and J 2 bases, leaving 9 bases between the germline ends. Germline V CDR1 and CDR2: SGHAT, FQNNGV. The CDR3 consists of 14 residues. Drawing the rest from reference TRBV11-2 and TRBJ1-4, the complete variable domain is EAGVAQSPRYKIIEKRQSVAFWCNPISGHATLYWYQQILGQGPKLLIQFQNNGVVDDSQLPKDRFSAERLKGVDSTLKIQPAKLEDSAVYLCASSTGGTNEKLFFGSGTQLSVL.

The chain couples TRBV30 to TRBJ2-3; no reliable D call. The CDR3 has 14 amino acids. Germline assignment: CDR1 GTSNPN and CDR2 SVGIG (reference sequence). V lost 0 bases and J lost 0, with 7 bases in between. CDR3 coding DNA: TGTGCCTGGAGTGTAATGTCTAGCACAGATACGCAGTATTTT. Residues: CAWSVMSSTDTQYF.

The chain couples TRBV6-5 to TRBJ2-7; 11 bases agree with TRBD2. The CDR3 loop spans 18 amino acids. V was clipped by 2 bases and J by 0 bases; unmatched bases: 9. Germline V gives CDR1 MNHEY, CDR2 SVGAGI. CDR3: CASSYGQEGLAGSYEQYF. Here the CDR3 DNA reads TGTGCCAGCAGTTACGGTCAGGAAGGACTAGCGGGCTCCTACGAGCAGTACTTC.

This clonotype was seen a handful of times. The chain links TRBV30 to TRBJ2-2, with 9 bases identical to TRBD2. The CDR3 totals 15 residues. Germline values: CDR1 GTSNPN, CDR2 SVGIG (reference sequence). V was clipped by 4 bases and J by 0 bases; unmatched bases: 3. This CDR3 reads CAWTRLAANTGELFF. The CDR3 DNA reads TGTGCCTGGACCCGACTAGCGGCGAACACCGGGGAGCTGTTTTTT.

Many counts were recorded for this clonotype. V is TRBV20-1 and J is TRBJ2-7, with 8 bases lining up with TRBD1. Losses at the gene ends were 0 bases for V and 3 bases for J; bases not matched to a gene: 16. Germline V CDR1 and CDR2: DFQATT, SNEGSKA (reference sequence). CDR3 length: 18 residues. CDR3 DNA: TGCAGTGCTAGAGATATCGCGGCAGGGGGCCACCTAATCTACGAGCAGTACTTC. Translation gives CSARDIAAGGHLIYEQYF.

The rearrangement joins TRBV20-1 to TRBJ2-7, with 11 bases matching TRBD2. The CDR3 is made up of 15 amino acids. V shed 3 bases and J 4 bases; nucleotides not matched to a gene: 8. Germline V CDR1 and CDR2: DFQATT, SNEGSKA (reference sequence). The CDR3 bases are TGCAGTGCTAGCAATCAGGCTAGCGGGAGGTACGAGCAGTACTTC. As protein: CSASNQASGRYEQYF.

This chain joins TRBV5-5 and TRBJ1-2; D possibly corresponds to TRBD1 (5 bases). The CDR3 length is 16 residues. Trimming stripped 0 bases from V and 4 bases from J, with 16 bases between. Germline-derived CDR1 and CDR2 are SGHKS and YYEKEE (reference sequence). This CDR3 is CASSLEQVNLIYGYTF. CDR3 nucleotides: TGTGCCAGCAGCTTGGAACAGGTCAACCTTATCTATGGCTACACCTTC. The variable domain in full, with the rest retrieved from reference TRBV5-5 and TRBJ1-2, is DAGVTQSPTHLIKTRGQQVTLRCSPISGHKSVSWYQQVLGQGPQFIFQYYEKEERGRGNFPDRFSARQFPNYSSELNVNALLLGDSALYLCASSLEQVNLIYGYTFGSGTRLTVV.

The chain is built from TRBV4-3 and TRBJ2-3, with D tentatively TRBD2 (6 bases). The V gene lost 0 bases and the J gene lost 8 bases, with 15 bases spanning the gap. Germline loops: CDR1 LGHNA, CDR2 YSLEER. This CDR3 has 15 amino acids. The CDR3 nucleotides read TGCGCCAGCAGCCAAGATTGGAGGGCCACGGGTACGCAGTATTTT. Translation: CASSQDWRATGTQYF.

In its sample, this clonotype was seen a few times. The genes are TRBV9 and TRBJ1-4, with a tentative D call TRBD1 (5 bases). The V gene's germline CDR1 is SGDLS and CDR2 YYNGEE. Trimming removed 2 bases from V and 7 bases from J, with 12 bases in between. There are 14 residues in the CDR3. For the CDR3, the DNA is TGTGCCAGCAGCGTGGAGGGGCGGGGTGAAAAACTGTTTTTT. It is translated as CASSVEGRGEKLFF.